This T cell receptor (beta chain) appears in the sequencing data of a study of cytomegalovirus exposure and HLA in healthy donors. Study-wide context: A previous analysis identified 95 million to 130 million unique TCR beta sequences derived from about 180 million T cells. Points from the study as a whole: Accurate prediction of HLA-A and HLA-B alleles (for most subjects) was reportedly achieved from TCR beta sequences.

To note about this clone: Its antigen remains unidentified.

Germline assignment: CDR1 SGHRS and CDR2 YFSETQ. CDR3 length equals 14 residues. V shed 0 bases, J shed 8 bases, and the junction held 5 bases outside the gene matches. Use of 60 Vbeta and 13 Jbeta primers characterized the PCR. Assay: immunoSEQ multiplex PCR; the TCRdb copy retains only in-frame clones and omits some. The data contain roughly 120,000 clones, 65% to 90% of them singletons. The receptor was isolated from a woman in her 30s in good health and CMV-seronegative. Sequencing input: PBMCs. This rearrangement joins TRBV5-1 to TRBJ2-1; 7 bases agree with TRBD2. Here the CDR3 DNA reads TGCGCCAGCAGCTTGGCCGCTGCGGGAGATGAGCAGTTCTTC. Protein sequence: CASSLAAAGDEQFF.